This T cell receptor (beta chain) was captured in a study of shared clonotypes between healthy human individuals. Unsorted PBMC DNA went through sequencing on ten immunoSEQ deep assay plates. Produced via immunoSEQ multiplex PCR; TCRdb's table is partial and in-frame only. The table shows about 470,000 clones, with roughly 77% occurring only once. Study conclusions and caveats: Sequencing depth was a factor that was expected to affect clonotype sharing among donors.

The V end lost 3 bases, the J end lost 0 bases, and 8 bases lay between the germline ends. In germline, CDR1 is SNHLY, CDR2 FYNNEI. CDR3 length equals 14 residues. Caucasian adults living in Nashville, Tennessee, provided all samples. Extraction of genomic DNA in unsorted samples used about 90 million PBMCs. On this clone: The antigen is not known.

The chain carries TRBV2 and TRBJ1-1; tentative D call: TRBD1 (5 bases). The source is a woman aged 40 to 49 in good health. Some clones in this sample may be carry-over from other donors' samples. Specimen: PBMCs. CDR3 protein: CASSDGGVNTEAFF. For the CDR3, the DNA is TGTGCCAGCAGTGATGGGGGGGTGAACACTGAAGCTTTCTTT.